Listed below are T cell receptor beta chains from one sample, sequenced in a study of post-analysis software for immune sequencing data. TCRdb processed the PCR reads anew with MiXCR; each CDR3 protein has one entry. The data contain some 450,000 distinct CDR3 sequences, around 40% of them singletons. Sequencing was carried out using blood. These receptors all come from a girl aged 5-17 years with multiple sclerosis. Both conserved end residues are trimmed from each CDR3. D genes are given only for firm matches. Clone size is shown for a subset of rows, as once, few, many or a class of expanded clone.

j_call clone_size d_call v_call cdr3_aa
TRBJ2-1 . TRBD1 TRBV3-1 ASSQDLPGQGSSEQF
TRBJ1-5 . . TRBV27 ASADGLNQPQH
TRBJ2-7 few TRBD2 TRBV27 ASSGSGAHEQY
TRBJ2-1 . TRBD2 TRBV19 ASRRLGGRGEQF
TRBJ1-1 once . TRBV7-3 ASGHSENTEAF
TRBJ2-7 . TRBD1 TRBV20-1 SGGDRSSYEQY
TRBJ1-2 . . TRBV12-5 ASGIQGSYGYT
TRBJ2-1 . TRBD2 TRBV2 ASSRTSGRTSYNEQF
TRBJ2-7 . TRBD2 TRBV28 APLAERDSYEQY
TRBJ2-7 few TRBD2 TRBV27 ASSLDAGVSYEQY
TRBJ2-7 once . TRBV5-1 ASSLGSYERY
TRBJ2-4 few . TRBV15 ATSRDPGGGNIQY
TRBJ2-1 few TRBD2 TRBV28 ATQGGGRSPYHEQF
TRBJ1-1 once TRBD1 TRBV7-2 ASSPRQGLGTEAF
. once . TRBV12-3/TRBV12-4 ASSSRGDSYNEQY
TRBJ1-2 few . TRBV29-1 SVAQLYGYT
TRBJ1-2 . . TRBV3-1 ASSQVGPRGMGYGYT
TRBJ2-7 many TRBD2 TRBV12-3/TRBV12-4 ASSFQLAGAYEQY
TRBJ2-7 few . TRBV29-1 SVGEELSYEQY
TRBJ2-3 . . TRBV20-1 SAREKFTDTQY
TRBJ2-3 few TRBD2 TRBV25-1 ASSTSVDTQY
. . . TRBV20-1 SARDFTTDEQY
TRBJ2-3 . . TRBV7-2 ASSYTGDTQY
TRBJ2-3 . . TRBV9 ASSVTPTDMQY
TRBJ2-3 . . TRBV19 ASSPDGGSSDAQY
TRBJ2-7 . TRBD1 TRBV7-3 ASSLNTGTGYEQY